One and the same sample provided the 26 T cell receptor beta chains below, sequenced in a study of identical twins. A single record per CDR3 protein comes from TCRdb applying MiXCR to the 5' RACE reads. The table includes about 530,000 distinct CDR3 sequences, roughly 15% detected once. These data were also reused for a study on yellow fever vaccine responses in identical twins.

Sequenced sample: CD4+ T cells sorted from blood. The receptors shown here come from a woman aged 18-29 years in good health.

A few counts support this clonotype. The CDR3 spells CASEGQGETQYF. The DNA for the CDR3 is TGCGCCAGCGAAGGACAGGGAGAGACCCAGTACTTC. This chain joins TRBV5-1 and TRBJ2-5, with 8 nucleotides matching TRBD1. J was trimmed by 4 bases and V by 7 bases; bases with no gene match: 3. Germline lookup yields CDR1 SGHRS and CDR2 YFSETQ. CDR3 length: 12 residues.

This clonotype was counted only a few times. The chain recombines TRBV12-3 or TRBV12-4 with TRBJ2-1; D might be TRBD2 (7 bases). The CDR3 has 16 amino acids. V shed 4 bases and J shed 5 bases, with 18 bases lying between them. In DNA form, the CDR3 reads TGTGCCAGCAGTTGGGGGGGGCGGGGGATAAACAATGAGCAGTTCTTC. It specifies CASSWGGRGINNEQFF.

This clonotype occurred a few times. This rearrangement joins TRBV4-2 to TRBJ2-1, with TRBD2 matching over 7 bases. The CDR3 sequence is 18 residues long. V lost 0 bases and J lost 2; bases outside the gene matches: 10. From germline, CDR1 is LGHNA and CDR2 YNFKEQ. CDR3 coding DNA: TGTGCCAGCAGCCAAGATTGGCTAGCGGCCTACACCTACAATGAGCAGTTCTTC. This translates into CASSQDWLAAYTYNEQFF.

In its sample, this clonotype was seen a few times. The chain employs TRBV2 and TRBJ2-4, with TRBD2 matching 7 bases. Germline V gene sequence: CDR1 SNHLY, CDR2 FYNNEI. The CDR3 has 15 amino acids. The J segment lost 0 bases and the V segment lost 5 bases, leaving 4 bases of the junction unmatched. The CDR3 spells CASSSPGGAKNIQYF. The CDR3 region has the DNA TGTGCCAGCAGTTCGCCGGGGGGAGCCAAAAACATTCAGTACTTC.

This clonotype has just a few counts. CDR3 region: CASSLGSAILPYEQYF. CDR3 in DNA: TGTGCCAGCAGCTTAGGGTCGGCTATACTTCCCTACGAGCAGTACTTC. V gene TRBV7-9 combines with J gene TRBJ2-7; D remains unclear. This CDR3 region has 16 residues. Germline V CDR1 and CDR2: SEHNR, FQNEAQ (reference sequence). The V and J ends lost 1 base and 2 bases respectively, with 15 bases between them.

The chain uses TRBV5-5 and TRBJ2-2, with 12 bases that match TRBD1. This CDR3 is built from 16 residues. V shed 4 bases and J 9 bases; nucleotides not matched to a gene: 10. The germline gives CDR1 SGHKS, CDR2 YYEKEE (reference sequence). The CDR3 nucleotides are TGTGCCAGCAGCACTACCGGGACAGGGGGCTCCCGGGAGCTGTTTTTT. This sequence encodes CASSTTGTGGSRELFF.

The chain couples TRBV24-1 to TRBJ2-7; perhaps TRBD2 as D (6 bases). The CDR3 covers 15 residues. Trimming took 0 bases from V and 4 from J, leaving 12 bases between them. Germline V gene data show CDR1 as KGHDR and CDR2 as SFDVKD. Here the CDR3 reads CATSDLRDSFYEQYF. CDR3 in DNA: TGTGCCACCAGTGATTTGCGGGACTCATTTTACGAGCAGTACTTC.

This clonotype has just a few counts. The CDR3 nucleotides read TGTGCCAGCAGCCAAGTTCAGCGGGTCACCGGGGAGCTGTTTTTT. Its translation is CASSQVQRVTGELFF. This chain connects TRBV4-2 to TRBJ2-2; possibly TRBD2 for D (6 bases). Germline loops: CDR1 LGHNA, CDR2 YNFKEQ. The CDR3 length is 15 residues. The ends were cut back, 1 base at V and 4 bases at J, with 10 bases in the middle.

There are many counts of this clonotype. J is TRBJ2-1 and V is TRBV24-1, with D hard to call. V lost 5 bases to trimming and J lost 0 bases, with 13 bases between them. Per germline, CDR1 KGHDR and CDR2 SFDVKD. The CDR3 extends over 16 amino acids. The CDR3 protein is CATSVSDPSSYNEQFF. The DNA of the CDR3 is TGTGCCACCAGTGTATCGGATCCAAGCTCCTACAATGAGCAGTTCTTC.

The table lists this clonotype with a few counts. The DNA is omitted, as the CDR3 cannot be located on it reliably, and the CDR3 follows TCRdb's listing. The V call is TRBV19, the J call TRBJ1-2; the table's D gene call, TRBD1, was not cross checked with the DNA. The CDR3 is 14 amino acids long, termini counted. Germline V gene sequence: CDR1 LNHDA, CDR2 SQIVND (reference sequence). The CDR3 protein is CASTDRAPNYGCTF.

The sample holds a few counts of this clonotype. The chain links TRBV11-1 to TRBJ2-3, with a tentative D call TRBD2 (6 bases). Germline V CDR1 and CDR2: SGHAT, FQDESV (reference sequence). The ends were cut back, 5 bases at V and 0 bases at J, with 15 bases in the middle. The CDR3 spans 16 residues. The CDR3 loop is CASSKRSGTSTDTQYF. The DNA for the CDR3 is TGTGCCAGCAGCAAACGATCCGGGACTAGCACAGATACGCAGTATTTT.

This clonotype showed up many times. V gene TRBV20-1 combines with J gene TRBJ1-1; D might be TRBD1 (5 bases). The germline gives CDR1 DFQATT, CDR2 SNEGSKA (reference sequence). V lost 5 bases, J lost 7 bases, and 20 bases lay in between. This CDR3 comprises 14 residues. This CDR3 reads CSASTGTLAGEAFF. The CDR3 region has the DNA TGCAGTGCTTCTACCGGGACCCTGGCGGGTGAAGCTTTCTTT.

J is TRBJ2-1 and V is TRBV4-1, with 7 bases that match TRBD1. Germline CDR1 is MGHRA and CDR2 is YSYEKL. The CDR3 has 17 residues. The V and J ends lost 3 bases and 0 bases, in that order; junction bases with no gene match: 8. The CDR3 nucleotides are TGCGCCAGCAGCCAGCGGACAGGTCAGAGCTCCTACAATGAGCAGTTCTTC. Protein product: CASSQRTGQSSYNEQFF.

CDR3 in amino acids: CASTHSGGGNTEAFF. CDR3 coding DNA: TGTGCCAGCACCCACAGCGGCGGGGGCAACACTGAAGCTTTCTTT. V gene TRBV3-1 combines with J gene TRBJ1-1, with a possible D match to TRBD1 (6 bases). Looked up from germline, CDR1 is LGHDT and CDR2 is YNNKEL (reference sequence). V lost 7 bases, J lost 2 bases, and 17 bases lay in between. The CDR3 runs 15 residues.

CDR3 DNA sequence: TGTGCCAGTAGTATTTCCTGGACAGGGACCTACGAGCAGTACTTC. Translated, it gives CASSISWTGTYEQYF. This rearrangement joins TRBV19 to TRBJ2-7; 8 nucleotides match TRBD1. CDR1 is LNHDA, CDR2 SQIVND, per germline (reference sequence). The CDR3 contains 15 residues. V trimming: 3 bases; J trimming: 2 bases; junction bases outside the gene matches: 6.

This clonotype has more than one count but fewer than ten. The chain has TRBV11-2 and TRBJ2-3, with 11 bases matching TRBD2. Germline lookup yields CDR1 SGHAT and CDR2 FQNNGV. The trim removed 5 bases at V and 0 bases at J, leaving 7 bases unmatched. CDR3 length: 17 amino acids. The DNA of the CDR3 is TGTGCCAGCAGCAACCTCGGACTAGCGGGCAGCACAGATACGCAGTATTTT. Translation: CASSNLGLAGSTDTQYF.

The rearrangement uses TRBV4-2 and TRBJ2-5, with TRBD1 matching over 7 bases. The CDR3 runs 15 residues. V shed 4 bases and J 2 bases; nucleotides not matched to a gene: 7. CDR1 and CDR2 (germline): LGHNA, YNFKEQ. CDR3 sequence: CASSRTRDSQETQYF. CDR3 sequence (DNA): TGTGCCAGCAGCCGAACCCGGGACAGTCAAGAGACCCAGTACTTC.

This clonotype turned up a few times. The chain has TRBV29-1 and TRBJ2-1; 7 bases are a match to TRBD2. J gave up 0 bases and V 3 bases, and 8 bases lay outside the gene matches. This CDR3 has 16 residues. The germline CDR1 and CDR2 sequences are SQVTM and ANQGSEA. This chain's CDR3 is CSVEAPTSVSYNEQFF. The CDR3 nucleotides are TGCAGCGTTGAGGCCCCCACTAGCGTCTCCTACAATGAGCAGTTCTTC.

This rearrangement joins TRBV19 to TRBJ2-3; D perhaps matches TRBD2 (6 bases). The CDR3 sequence is 15 residues long. CDR1 is LNHDA and CDR2 is SQIVND in the germline V gene (reference sequence). Trimming stripped 6 bases from V and 2 bases from J, with 15 bases between. This CDR3 is CASSDTSFYTDTQYF. CDR3 nucleotides: TGTGCCAGTAGCGATACTAGCTTCTACACAGATACGCAGTATTTT.

A few counts support this clonotype. This chain uses TRBV11-2 with TRBJ2-4; TRBD1 is a possible D gene (7 bases). Germline lookup yields CDR1 SGHAT and CDR2 FQNNGV. This CDR3 comprises 16 residues. V lost 2 bases, J lost 0 bases, and 11 bases lay in between. This chain's CDR3 is CASSLQGGLAKNIQYF. The DNA for the CDR3 is TGTGCCAGCAGCTTACAGGGGGGCCTAGCCAAAAACATTCAGTACTTC.

This clonotype was detected a few times. V usage is TRBV5-1 and J usage is TRBJ1-2; D may be TRBD1 (5 bases). V lost 0 bases and J lost 3, with 9 bases in between. This CDR3 is 14 amino acids long. Germline CDR1 and CDR2: SGHRS and YFSETQ. DNA of the CDR3: TGCGCCAGCAGCTTGGCCCTGACAGACTATGGCTACACCTTC. It specifies CASSLALTDYGYTF.

The CDR3 sequence is CASSLSKTDTQYF. The CDR3 nucleotides are TGTGCCAGCAGTTTATCGAAGACAGATACGCAGTATTTT. This sequence joins TRBV27 and TRBJ2-3, with D hard to call. V was pared by 0 bases and J by 3 bases, with 4 bases between. Germline-derived CDR1 and CDR2 are MNHEY and SMNVEV (reference sequence). This CDR3 is 13 amino acids long.

DNA of the CDR3: TGCAGTGCTTTATCGACTAGTAGGAACACCGGGGAGCTGTTTTTT. Its protein is CSALSTSRNTGELFF. The chain recombines TRBV20-1 with TRBJ2-2, with a weak D call TRBD2 (6 bases). Germline lookup yields CDR1 DFQATT and CDR2 SNEGSKA (reference sequence). V was trimmed by 5 bases and J by 1 base, leaving 14 bases between them. The CDR3 is 15 residues long.

This clonotype was counted ten times or more. V and J are TRBV12-3 or TRBV12-4 and TRBJ1-1; D remains ambiguous. The CDR3 is 12 amino acids. Trimming shortened V by 5 bases and J by 2 bases, and 6 bases separated the two germline ends. The CDR3, as DNA: TGTGCCAGCAGTAGACACAACACTGAAGCTTTCTTT. Encoded protein: CASSRHNTEAFF.

This clonotype has more than one count but fewer than ten. This rearrangement joins TRBV24-1 to TRBJ2-7; a weak D match, TRBD1 (5 bases). The CDR3 has 17 amino acids. The ends were cut back, 4 bases at V and 2 bases at J, with 20 bases in the middle. Germline CDR1 reads KGHDR; CDR2 reads SFDVKD. The CDR3 sequence is CATSDFDLSKGTYEQYF. The CDR3 DNA follows: TGTGCCACCAGTGACTTCGACCTATCCAAGGGGACCTACGAGCAGTACTTC.

The gene calls are TRBV7-2 and TRBJ2-2, with D unclear. The CDR3 spans 15 residues. The germline V gene has CDR1 SGHTA and CDR2 FQGNSA. Trimming shortened V by 2 bases and J by 6 bases, and 13 bases separated the two germline ends. The CDR3 sequence is CASSLYPPVPGELFF. The CDR3 region has the DNA TGTGCCAGCAGCTTATACCCGCCAGTCCCCGGGGAGCTGTTTTTT.